The rows below give T cell receptor beta chains drawn from one sample of a study of control samples from healthy donors and cancer patients. TCRdb's copy holds only in-frame clones and misses some; the assay was immunoSEQ multiplex PCR. The sample yields under 150,000 clones, under 90% seen once. The sample consisted of blood. These receptors came from a man younger than 40 in good health. The CDR3 runs from the conserved cysteine through the conserved F or W. D genes are given only for firm matches. A clone size is listed for some rows: how often the clone was seen (once, few, many), or a class if it is expanded.

D gene,V gene,J gene,clone size,CDR3 protein,CDR3 DNA
TRBD1,TRBV12-5,TRBJ1-6,NA,CASGLVGSGRDRNSPLHF,TGTGCTAGTGGTTTAGTCGGGAGTGGGAGGGACAGAAATTCACCCCTCCACTTT
NA,TRBV7-3,TRBJ1-1,NA,CASSLDAGTEAFF,TGTGCCAGCAGCTTAGACGCGGGCACTGAAGCTTTCTTT
NA,TRBV4-1,TRBJ2-3,few,CASSGDGFNSTDTQYF,TGCGCCAGCAGCGGGGACGGATTTAATAGCACAGATACGCAGTATTTT
NA,TRBV18,TRBJ1-4,once,CASSPLGTETSNEKLFF,TGTGCCAGCTCACCCTTGGGGACCGAAACGTCTAATGAAAAACTGTTTTTT
NA,TRBV21-1,TRBJ1-1,NA,CASSIGQGATEAFF,TGTGCCAGCAGCATTGGACAGGGGGCAACTGAAGCTTTCTTT
TRBD2,TRBV24-1,TRBJ2-1,NA,CATSGLGLAGKPGDEQFF,TGTGCCACCAGTGGCCTGGGACTAGCGGGAAAACCAGGGGATGAGCAGTTCTTC
TRBD2,TRBV7-2,TRBJ2-1,NA,CASVRGGLYNEQFF,TGTGCCAGCGTACGGGGGGGACTTTACAATGAGCAGTTCTTC
NA,TRBV19,TRBJ1-4,NA,CASNYIGQRYNEKLFF,TGTGCCAGTAACTATATCGGCCAACGCTACAATGAAAAACTGTTTTTT
TRBD1,TRBV6-1,TRBJ2-1,NA,CASSEDRGPYNEQFF,TGTGCCAGCAGTGAAGACAGGGGACCCTACAATGAGCAGTTCTTC
NA,TRBV5-4,TRBJ2-5,NA,CASSLEGEETQYF,TGTGCCAGCAGCTTGGAAGGTGAAGAGACCCAGTACTTC
TRBD1,TRBV5-4,TRBJ2-5,NA,CASSIGGQGYQETQYF,TGTGCCAGCAGCATCGGGGGACAGGGGTACCAAGAGACCCAGTACTTC
TRBD1,TRBV7-9,TRBJ1-4,NA,CASSKGQGANEKLFF,TGTGCCAGCAGCAAAGGACAGGGTGCTAATGAAAAACTGTTTTTT
NA,TRBV11-2,TRBJ2-3,NA,CASSFGGAVDTQYF,TGTGCCAGCAGCTTTGGGGGGGCTGTAGATACGCAGTATTTT
NA,TRBV5-8,TRBJ2-5,NA,CASSFSALSQYF,TGTGCCAGCAGCTTCTCGGCTCTATCTCAGTACTTC
TRBD2,TRBV14,TRBJ2-3,NA,CASSPGGGRFTDTQYF,TGTGCCAGCAGCCCCGGCGGGGGAAGGTTCACAGATACGCAGTATTTT
NA,TRBV5-1,TRBJ1-1,NA,CASSTSRGMNTEAFF,TGCGCCAGCAGCACCAGTAGGGGCATGAACACTGAAGCTTTCTTT
NA,TRBV27,TRBJ1-1,once,CASSPYLNTEAFF,TGTGCCAGCAGTCCCTATTTGAACACTGAAGCTTTCTTT
TRBD1,TRBV5-1,TRBJ2-1,NA,CASSLGATGVHNEQFF,TGCGCCAGCAGCTTGGGAGCGACAGGGGTTCACAATGAGCAGTTCTTC
TRBD1,TRBV4-3,TRBJ2-2,NA,CASSQEGTGSGELFF,TGCGCCAGCAGCCAAGAAGGGACAGGGTCCGGGGAGCTGTTTTTT
TRBD2,TRBV4-1,TRBJ2-3,NA,CASSPGLGDTQYF,TGCGCCAGCAGCCCAGGACTAGGCGATACGCAGTATTTT
NA,TRBV7-2,TRBJ2-1,NA,CASSWDPTDEQFF,TGTGCCAGCAGCTGGGACCCCACCGATGAGCAGTTCTTC
TRBD1,TRBV6-5,TRBJ1-2,few,CASSYSTRGRFGYTF,TGTGCCAGCAGTTACTCGACAAGGGGGCGTTTTGGCTACACCTTC
NA,TRBV6-5,TRBJ2-5,NA,CASSYGDGQETQYF,TGTGCCAGCAGTTACGGTGACGGCCAAGAGACCCAGTACTTC
TRBD1,TRBV6-2/TRBV6-3,TRBJ2-1,once,CASSKGGSHVNEQFF,TGTGCCAGCAGTAAAGGGGGCTCACACGTGAATGAGCAGTTCTTC
TRBD2,TRBV6-5,TRBJ2-7,NA,CASSYLASGWDEQYF,TGTGCCAGCAGTTACTTGGCTAGCGGGTGGGACGAGCAGTACTTC
TRBD2,TRBV6-5,TRBJ2-2,NA,CASSSGLAGNTGELFF,TGTGCCAGCAGTTCCGGGTTAGCGGGGAACACCGGGGAGCTGTTTTTT
NA,TRBV7-2,TRBJ2-1,NA,CASNSAYGGRYNEQFF,TGTGCCAGCAACTCCGCTTATGGGGGGCGATACAATGAGCAGTTCTTC
NA,TRBV5-1,TRBJ2-3,NA,CASSKGHMDGDTQYF,TGCGCCAGCAGCAAGGGACACATGGACGGAGATACGCAGTATTTT
NA,TRBV2,TRBJ1-2,NA,CASSDPANYGYTF,TGTGCCAGCAGTGACCCAGCCAACTATGGCTACACCTTC
NA,TRBV7-9,TRBJ1-1,NA,CASSLDVSSPEAFF,TGTGCCAGCAGCTTAGATGTCAGTTCCCCTGAAGCTTTCTTT
NA,TRBV4-3,TRBJ1-4,NA,CASSQERRSNEKLFF,TGCGCCAGCAGCCAGGAAAGACGGAGTAATGAAAAACTGTTTTTT
NA,TRBV5-1,TRBJ1-6,NA,CASSLIQGGNSPLHF,TGCGCCAGCAGCTTGATTCAGGGAGGTAATTCACCCCTCCACTTT
NA,TRBV2,TRBJ1-2,once,CASSVGGANYFGYTF,TGTGCCAGCAGTGTTGGGGGCGCAAATTATTTTGGCTACACCTTC
TRBD1,TRBV12-5,TRBJ2-7,NA,CASGLDRQGSYEQYF,TGTGCTAGTGGTTTGGACCGACAGGGCTCCTACGAGCAGTACTTC
TRBD2,TRBV5-1,TRBJ2-3,NA,CASSLSSGGAFGDTQYF,TGCGCCAGCAGCTTGTCTAGCGGGGGGGCCTTTGGAGATACGCAGTATTTT
TRBD1,TRBV9,TRBJ2-5,NA,CASSWTGRGQETQYF,TGTGCCAGCAGCTGGACAGGGAGAGGCCAAGAGACCCAGTACTTC
TRBD2,TRBV12-5,TRBJ2-7,NA,CASGPGLAGGYEQYF,TGTGCTAGTGGGCCGGGACTAGCGGGGGGTTACGAGCAGTACTTC
TRBD2,TRBV6-5,TRBJ2-7,NA,CASSARGDSYEQYF,TGTGCCAGCAGCGCACGGGGGGACTCCTACGAGCAGTACTTC
NA,TRBV19,TRBJ2-5,few,CASSWGRTAALQETQYF,TGTGCCAGTAGCTGGGGGCGAACAGCTGCACTTCAAGAGACCCAGTACTTC
TRBD2,TRBV9,TRBJ2-3,NA,CASSTSGGRTDTQYF,TGTGCCAGCAGCACCAGCGGGGGGCGCACAGATACGCAGTATTTT
NA,TRBV7-9,TRBJ1-5,NA,CASSLGDSGNQPQHF,TGTGCCAGCAGTCTCGGGGATTCCGGCAATCAGCCCCAGCATTTT
NA,TRBV5-6,TRBJ1-6,NA,CASSTPTNRANSPLHF,TGTGCCAGCAGCACACCGACGAACAGGGCTAATTCACCCCTCCACTTT
TRBD2,TRBV14,TRBJ2-1,few,CASSPLPGGGYNEQFF,TGTGCCAGCAGCCCCCTTCCGGGGGGGGGCTACAATGAGCAGTTCTTC
TRBD1,TRBV9,TRBJ2-3,NA,CASSANQGALQYF,TGTGCCAGCAGCGCCAACCAGGGGGCACTACAGTATTTT
NA,TRBV12-3/TRBV12-4,TRBJ1-2,few,CASSRGGWGYTF,TGTGCCAGCAGTCGGGGGGGTTGGGGCTACACCTTC
NA,TRBV21-1,TRBJ1-1,NA,CASSKMGSGDPNTEAFF,TGTGCCAGCAGTAAAATGGGGTCCGGGGACCCAAACACTGAAGCTTTCTTT
NA,TRBV3-1/TRBV3-2,TRBJ1-5,NA,CASSPRGGDNQPQHF,TGTGCCAGCAGCCCACGGGGGGGGGACAATCAGCCCCAGCATTTT